Below are 29 T cell receptor beta chains sequenced from a single sample in a study of technical replicates of blood from a handful of donors listed by TCRdb under 2017. The method was the immunoSEQ multiplex PCR assay. TCRdb stores this immuneACCESS table with in-frame sequences only. Part of the clones is absent; in the studies checked, under half of the shortfall reflects unresolved V genes, and no reason is known for the rest. For this sample the table gives about 59,000 clones, of which 80% to 95% were detected only once. Around 4.2% of the sample is taken by the ten largest. The sample was PBMCs. Receptors were obtained from a human donor in good health. Some clones in this sample may be carry-over from other donors' samples.

The DNA of the CDR3 is TGCAGCGTTGACCCGACGGGACAGGGGAGCTATGGCTACACCTTC. Its translation is CSVDPTGQGSYGYTF. J is TRBJ1-2 and V is TRBV29-1; 10 nucleotides line up with TRBD1. Germline CDR1 is SQVTM and CDR2 is ANQGSEA. The CDR3 length is 15 residues. J lost 4 bases, V lost 3 bases, and 8 bases had no gene match.

The V call is TRBV11-2, the J call TRBJ2-7, with 10 bases that match TRBD2. The ends lost 0 bases at V and 1 base at J; junction bases unmatched: 0. The CDR3 is 15 residues long. The germline gives CDR1 SGHAT, CDR2 FQNNGV. This CDR3 is CASSLELAGSYEQYF. The DNA of the CDR3 is TGTGCCAGCAGCTTAGAACTAGCGGGGTCCTACGAGCAGTACTTC. Supplemented by reference TRBV11-2 and TRBJ2-7, the full variable domain reads EAGVAQSPRYKIIEKRQSVAFWCNPISGHATLYWYQQILGQGPKLLIQFQNNGVVDDSQLPKDRFSAERLKGVDSTLKIQPAKLEDSAVYLCASSLELAGSYEQYFGPGTRLTVT.

The V and J genes are TRBV5-4 and TRBJ1-1, with a tentative D call TRBD1 (6 bases). The CDR3 loop spans 13 amino acids. Trimming took off 3 bases at V and 1 base at J, with 7 bases between the two ends. Germline V gene lookup returns CDR1 SGHNT and CDR2 YYREEE (reference sequence). This CDR3 reads CASSSTGNTEAFF. The DNA of the CDR3 is TGTGCCAGCAGCTCGACAGGGAACACTGAAGCTTTCTTT.

This chain uses TRBV5-6 with TRBJ1-2, with 8 bases fitting TRBD1. This CDR3 region has 14 residues. Per the germline V gene, CDR1 is SGHDT and CDR2 is YYEEEE. The V and J ends lost 4 bases and 4 bases, in that order; junction bases with no gene match: 6. The chain's CDR3 is CASSQGTGAYGYTF. CDR3 nucleotide sequence: TGTGCCAGCAGCCAGGGGACAGGAGCCTATGGCTACACCTTC. Full variable domain (remainder filled in from reference TRBV5-6 and TRBJ1-2): DAGVTQSPTHLIKTRGQQVTLRCSPKSGHDTVSWYQQALGQGPQFIFQYYEEEERQRGNFPDRFSGHQFPNYSSELNVNALLLGDSALYLCASSQGTGAYGYTFGSGTRLTVV.

V is TRBV7-2 and J is TRBJ2-1, with D perhaps matching TRBD2 (6 bases). The CDR3 extends over 18 amino acids. CDR1 SGHTA and CDR2 FQGNSA come from the germline V gene. Trimming cost V 5 bases and J 7 bases, with 27 bases left between them. The CDR3 region has the DNA TGTGCCAGCAGCCCGCGCGGGTCCTTCGAACCCGGAGGGAATGAGCAGTTCTTC. Translated: CASSPRGSFEPGGNEQFF.

V is TRBV5-4 and J is TRBJ1-5; a possible D gene is TRBD1 (5 bases). The CDR3 runs 13 residues. Germline V gene sequence: CDR1 SGHNT, CDR2 YYREEE (reference sequence). V shed 4 bases and J shed 5 bases, with 10 bases lying between them. The CDR3 DNA reads as TGTGCCAGCAGCAAGGCGGGGGATCAGCCCCAGCATTTT. Protein product: CASSKAGDQPQHF. The variable domain in full, completed from reference TRBV5-4 and TRBJ1-5, reads ETGVTQSPTHLIKTRGQQVTLRCSSQSGHNTVSWYQQALGQGPQFIFQYYREEENGRGNFPPRFSGLQFPNYSSELNVNALELDDSALYLCASSKAGDQPQHFGDGTRLSIL.

This clone showed up just once. The chain couples TRBV11-2 to TRBJ2-1; 12 bases match TRBD2. Germline assignment: CDR1 SGHAT and CDR2 FQNNGV. The CDR3 runs 16 residues. With V trimmed by 5 bases and J by 4 bases, 6 bases remained unmatched. DNA of the CDR3: TGTGCCAGCAGCCCACAACTAGCGGGGGGATACAATGAGCAGTTCTTC. This gives the protein CASSPQLAGGYNEQFF.

The J gene is TRBJ2-5, the V gene TRBV14; D perhaps matches TRBD2 (6 bases). The CDR3 is 16 amino acids. Trimming took off 3 bases at V and 5 bases at J, with 19 bases between the two ends. Germline CDR1 and CDR2: SGHDN and FVKESK. CDR3 DNA: TGTGCCAGCAGCCACGGACGGGAACGGGGGTTTGAGACCCAGTACTTC. Its translation: CASSHGRERGFETQYF. The entire variable domain, with the rest obtained from reference TRBV14 and TRBJ2-5, is as follows: EAGVTQFPSHSVIEKGQTVTLRCDPISGHDNLYWYRRVMGKEIKFLLHFVKESKQDESGMPNNRFLAERTGGTYSTLKVQPAELEDSGVYFCASSHGRERGFETQYFGPGTRLLVL.

Only one count was recorded for this clone. The V gene is TRBV4-2, the J gene TRBJ2-2; 11 bases match TRBD2. Unmatched junction bases numbered 11, after V lost 8 bases and J lost 0 bases. The CDR3 is made up of 18 amino acids. Germline values: CDR1 LGHNA, CDR2 YNFKEQ. The CDR3 DNA follows: TGTGCCAGCCGGGCTAGTCCGGGACTAGCGGCGAACACCGGGGAGCTGTTTTTT. Protein sequence: CASRASPGLAANTGELFF.

J is TRBJ2-5 and V is TRBV13, with 8 bases that match TRBD2. Germline values: CDR1 PRHDT, CDR2 FYEKMQ (reference sequence). The ends lost 5 bases at V and 4 bases at J; junction bases unmatched: 9. The CDR3 is 15 residues long. The CDR3 DNA follows: TGTGCCAGCAGCCCCCGCAGCGGGAGCTCAGAGACCCAGTACTTC. This encodes CASSPRSGSSETQYF.

The rearrangement links TRBV7-9 to TRBJ1-6, with D unclear. Germline CDR1 and CDR2: SEHNR and FQNEAQ (reference sequence). Trimming took 0 bases from V and 10 from J, leaving 13 bases between them. The CDR3 totals 15 residues. CDR3 DNA: TGTGCCAGCAGCTTAGCGATCGGGGTGCGGTCACCCCTCCACTTT. Residues: CASSLAIGVRSPLHF.

The rearrangement links TRBV7-8 to TRBJ2-3; 11 bases are a match to TRBD2. This CDR3 spans 17 amino acids. The germline V gene encodes CDR1 SGHVS and CDR2 FQNEAQ. V lost 5 bases to trimming and J lost 0 bases; unmatched junction nucleotides: 7. As DNA, the CDR3 is TGTGCCAGCAGCAACCGACTAGCGGGGACTAGCACAGATACGCAGTATTTT. It codes for CASSNRLAGTSTDTQYF.

The V call is TRBV29-1, the J call TRBJ1-6; no clear D. Germline values: CDR1 SQVTM, CDR2 ANQGSEA. This CDR3 contains 14 residues. The CDR3 region is CSARMGWQNSPLHF. DNA of the CDR3: TGCAGTGCACGAATGGGCTGGCAAAATTCACCCCTCCACTTT.

This chain joins TRBV5-1 and TRBJ2-5; weak D call: TRBD2 (5 bases). This CDR3 is built from 15 residues. Germline CDR1 and CDR2: SGHRS and YFSETQ. Trimming pared 0 bases from V and 7 bases from J, leaving 16 bases between. The CDR3 DNA reads as TGCGCCAGCAGCTTGGACTCAAGGGCCGCGGGGACCCAGTACTTC. This codes for CASSLDSRAAGTQYF.

There are a few counts of this clone. The chain joins TRBV6-6 to TRBJ2-7, with D possibly matching TRBD1 (6 bases). Germline V lookup: CDR1 MNHNY, CDR2 SVGAGI (reference sequence). Trimming took off 6 bases at V and 4 bases at J, with 10 bases between the two ends. This CDR3 has 12 amino acids. CDR3 DNA sequence: TGTGCCAGCAGACCCACAGGGTACGAGCAGTACTTC. Protein: CASRPTGYEQYF.

The gene calls are TRBV2 and TRBJ1-2; no definite D call. CDR1 is SNHLY, CDR2 FYNNEI, per germline. This CDR3 spans 12 amino acids. The ends were cut back, 3 bases at V and 4 bases at J, with 6 bases in the middle. DNA of the CDR3: TGTGCCAGCAGTGACCTTTCCTATGGCTACACCTTC. Its protein is CASSDLSYGYTF. The entire variable domain, with the rest obtained from reference TRBV2 and TRBJ1-2, is as follows: EPEVTQTPSHQVTQMGQEVILRCVPISNHLYFYWYRQILGQKVEFLVSFYNNEISEKSEIFDDQFSVERPDGSNFTLKIRSTKLEDSAMYFCASSDLSYGYTFGSGTRLTVV.

The chain has TRBV7-2 and TRBJ1-1, with D possibly matching TRBD1 (5 bases). This CDR3 is 13 amino acids long. CDR1 SGHTA and CDR2 FQGNSA come from the germline V gene. Trimming cost V 4 bases and J 3 bases, with 9 bases left between them. The CDR3 protein is CASSSDRHTEAFF. The CDR3 nucleotides are TGTGCCAGCAGCTCAGACAGACACACTGAAGCTTTCTTT.

The chain recombines TRBV19 with TRBJ2-7; D call uncertain. This CDR3 comprises 14 residues. Trimming took off 3 bases at V and 0 bases at J, with 9 bases between the two ends. Germline V gene data show CDR1 as LNHDA and CDR2 as SQIVND (reference sequence). CDR3 in amino acids: CASSIVGDSYEQYF. The DNA for the CDR3 is TGTGCCAGTAGTATCGTCGGAGACTCCTACGAGCAGTACTTC.

This chain uses TRBV4-1 with TRBJ1-1; D perhaps matches TRBD1 (5 bases). The CDR3 runs 15 residues. Germline lookup yields CDR1 MGHRA and CDR2 YSYEKL. The V end was cut by 6 bases, the J end by 4 bases, with 18 bases between. As DNA, the CDR3 is TGCGCCAGCAGGGGGGTAGGAGGGGCGAGCACTGAAGCTTTCTTT. Encoded protein: CASRGVGGASTEAFF.

The chain joins TRBV6-1 to TRBJ2-2; TRBD2 aligns across 7 bases. CDR1 MNHNS and CDR2 SASEGT come from the germline V gene. The CDR3 runs to 15 residues. The ends lost 1 base at V and 5 bases at J; junction bases unmatched: 4. The CDR3 nucleotides read TGTGCCAGCAGTGAAGGGGGGGGAGAAACCGGGGAGCTGTTTTTT. Protein product: CASSEGGGETGELFF.

This CDR3 reads CASSIFGTHGANVLTF. The CDR3 DNA sequence: TGTGCCAGTAGTATTTTTGGGACTCATGGGGCCAACGTCCTGACTTTC. The chain employs TRBV19 and TRBJ2-6; possible D gene TRBD2, 6 bases. With 3 bases removed from V and 3 bases from J, the gap between germline ends came to 12 bases. The CDR3 contains 16 residues. Germline V CDR1 and CDR2: LNHDA, SQIVND (reference sequence). Using reference TRBV19 and TRBJ2-6 for the parts outside the CDR3, the full variable domain is DGGITQSPKYLFRKEGQNVTLSCEQNLNHDAMYWYRQDPGQGLRLIYYSQIVNDFQKGDIAEGYSVSREKKESFPLTVTSAQKNPTAFYLCASSIFGTHGANVLTFGAGSRLTVL.

V usage is TRBV6-6 and J usage is TRBJ2-7, with 12 positions matching TRBD2. The J segment lost 7 bases and the V segment lost 2 bases, leaving 6 bases of the junction unmatched. The CDR3 is 15 amino acids. The V gene's germline CDR1 is MNHNY and CDR2 SVGAGI (reference sequence). CDR3 sequence: CASSYVLAGGLEQYF. As DNA, the CDR3 is TGTGCCAGCAGTTACGTACTAGCGGGGGGCCTGGAGCAGTACTTC.

The chain links TRBV30 to TRBJ2-7; a possible D gene is TRBD2 (5 bases). This CDR3 is 13 amino acids long. V was clipped by 3 bases and J by 3 bases, with 12 bases between them. Germline CDR1 and CDR2: GTSNPN and SVGIG (reference sequence). Written as DNA, the CDR3 is TGTGCCTGGAGCAGGACTGAGCTCTACGAGCAGTACTTC. This encodes CAWSRTELYEQYF.

In its sample, this clone was seen a few times. The rearrangement joins TRBV28 to TRBJ1-5, with 7 nucleotides matching TRBD1. The germline CDR1 and CDR2 sequences are MDHEN and SYDVKM. The junction had 10 bases not matched to a gene; V was cut back by 2 bases and J by 3 bases. CDR3 length equals 17 residues. The CDR3, as DNA: TGTGCCAGCAGTTTACTCAAAGGGGGCAGCGTCAATCAGCCCCAGCATTTT. Its protein product is CASSLLKGGSVNQPQHF.

The genes are TRBV19 and TRBJ1-5, with a weak D call TRBD1 (6 bases). Trimming shortened V by 4 bases and J by 4 bases, and 17 bases separated the two germline ends. Germline V gene lookup returns CDR1 LNHDA and CDR2 SQIVND (reference sequence). The CDR3 covers 16 residues. The DNA for the CDR3 is TGTGCCAGTAGTACGGGCCCGGACAGACGAAATCAGCCCCAGCATTTT. Residues: CASSTGPDRRNQPQHF.

The V call is TRBV18, the J call TRBJ2-7; 7 positions match TRBD1. The germline gives CDR1 KGHSH, CDR2 LQKENI. V was pared by 3 bases and J by 1 base, with 3 bases of the junction left unmatched. The CDR3 extends over 14 amino acids. The CDR3 is CASSPGTASYEQYF. As DNA, the CDR3 is TGTGCCAGCTCACCCGGGACAGCTTCCTACGAGCAGTACTTC.

This rearrangement joins TRBV7-9 to TRBJ2-1, with TRBD2 matching over 9 bases. Germline V gene data show CDR1 as SEHNR and CDR2 as FQNEAQ (reference sequence). V was clipped by 6 bases and J by 4 bases; unmatched bases: 7. This CDR3 is built from 15 residues. The CDR3 loop reads CASSSRGGPYNEQFF. The CDR3 region has the DNA TGTGCCAGCAGTTCGCGGGGGGGCCCATACAATGAGCAGTTCTTC.

The chain recombines TRBV5-6 with TRBJ1-1; possibly TRBD1 for D (6 bases). V was clipped by 5 bases and J by 5 bases, with 22 bases between them. The germline V gene has CDR1 SGHDT and CDR2 YYEEEE. The CDR3 has 16 residues. DNA for the CDR3: TGTGCCAGCAGGGCCAGGGGCTCGAGGAGAACGACTGAAGCTTTCTTT. Encoded protein: CASRARGSRRTTEAFF.

The V call is TRBV7-8, the J call TRBJ2-7; perhaps TRBD1 as D (6 bases). Trimming shortened V by 4 bases and J by 3 bases, and 16 bases separated the two germline ends. Germline V CDR1 and CDR2: SGHVS, FQNEAQ. The CDR3 has 15 amino acids. DNA of the CDR3: TGTGCCAGCAGCTCTGAGACAGGACGAGGCTACGAGCAGTACTTC. It encodes CASSSETGRGYEQYF. The whole variable domain, filled in from reference TRBV7-8 and TRBJ2-7, reads GAGVSQSPRYKVAKRGQDVALRCDPISGHVSLFWYQQALGQGPEFLTYFQNEAQLDKSGLPSDRFFAERPEGSVSTLKIQRTQQEDSAVYLCASSSETGRGYEQYFGPGTRLTVT.